This T cell receptor beta chain was recorded in a study of T cells in localized non-small cell lung cancer. Study-wide results and caveats: Clonality of T cells reached its maximum in uninvolved adjacent lung, surpassing tumor.

The CDR3 runs 13 residues. Generated by immunoSEQ multiplex PCR, the TCRdb table keeps only in-frame clones and is missing some. The sample consists of about 40,000 clones, more than 85% of them appearing once. With regard to this clone: Its antigen is not known.

Sequencing was performed on PBMCs, taken before any cancer treatment. This clonotype originated in a woman aged 35-70 years with stage II lung adenocarcinoma. The chain links TRBV1 to TRBJ2-7; the table's D call, TRBD1, has no DNA check behind it. TRBV1 is a pseudogene segment. The CDR3, as DNA: TGCACCAGCAGGAAGGGGATCGGTTACGAGCAGTACTTC. It codes for CTSRKGIGYEQYF.